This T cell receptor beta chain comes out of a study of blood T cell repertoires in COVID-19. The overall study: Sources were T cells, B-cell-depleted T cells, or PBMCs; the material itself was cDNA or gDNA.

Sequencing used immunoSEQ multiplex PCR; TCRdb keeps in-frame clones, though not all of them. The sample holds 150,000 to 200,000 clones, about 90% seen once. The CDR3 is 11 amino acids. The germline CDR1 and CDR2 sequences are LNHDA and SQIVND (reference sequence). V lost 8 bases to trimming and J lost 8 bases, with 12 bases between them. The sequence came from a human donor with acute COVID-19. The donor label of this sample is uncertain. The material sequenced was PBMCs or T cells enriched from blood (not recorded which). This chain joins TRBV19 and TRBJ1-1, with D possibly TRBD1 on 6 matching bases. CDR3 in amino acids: CASARTAEAFF. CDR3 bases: TGTGCCAGTGCCCGGACAGCCGAAGCTTTCTTT.